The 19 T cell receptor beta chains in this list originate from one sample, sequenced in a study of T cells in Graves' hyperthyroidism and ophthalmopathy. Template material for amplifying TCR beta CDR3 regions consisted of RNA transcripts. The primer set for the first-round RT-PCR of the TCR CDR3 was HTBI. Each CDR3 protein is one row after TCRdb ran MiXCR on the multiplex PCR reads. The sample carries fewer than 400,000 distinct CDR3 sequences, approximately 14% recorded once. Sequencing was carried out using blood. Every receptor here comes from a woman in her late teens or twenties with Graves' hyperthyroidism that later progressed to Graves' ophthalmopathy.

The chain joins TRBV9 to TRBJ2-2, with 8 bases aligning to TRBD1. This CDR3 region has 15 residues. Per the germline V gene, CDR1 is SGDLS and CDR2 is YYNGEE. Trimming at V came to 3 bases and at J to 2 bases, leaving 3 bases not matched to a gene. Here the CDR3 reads CASSDGTGNTGELFF. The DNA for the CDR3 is TGTGCCAGCAGCGACGGGACAGGCAACACCGGGGAGCTGTTTTTT.

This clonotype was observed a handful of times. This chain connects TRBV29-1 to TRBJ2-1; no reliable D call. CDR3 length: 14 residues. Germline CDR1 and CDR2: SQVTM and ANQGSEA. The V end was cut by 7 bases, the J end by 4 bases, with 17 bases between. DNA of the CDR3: TGCAGCGCCGGGCTTACTCTTGGGTACAATGAGCAGTTCTTC. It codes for CSAGLTLGYNEQFF.

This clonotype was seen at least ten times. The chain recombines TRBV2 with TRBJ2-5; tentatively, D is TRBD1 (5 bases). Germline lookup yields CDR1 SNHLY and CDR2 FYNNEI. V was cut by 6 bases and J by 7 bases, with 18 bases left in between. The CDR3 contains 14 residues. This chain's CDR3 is CASRNDSLSATQYF. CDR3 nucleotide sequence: TGTGCCAGCAGAAACGACAGCCTGTCGGCGACCCAGTACTTC.

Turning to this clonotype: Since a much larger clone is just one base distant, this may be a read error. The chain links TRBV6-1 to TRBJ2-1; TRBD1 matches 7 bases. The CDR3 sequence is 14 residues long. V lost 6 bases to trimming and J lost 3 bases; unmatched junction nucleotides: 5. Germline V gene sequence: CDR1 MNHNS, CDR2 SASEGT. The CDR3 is CASRPGTDYNEQFF. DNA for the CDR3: TGTGCCAGCAGGCCCGGGACAGACTACAATGAGCAGTTCTTC.

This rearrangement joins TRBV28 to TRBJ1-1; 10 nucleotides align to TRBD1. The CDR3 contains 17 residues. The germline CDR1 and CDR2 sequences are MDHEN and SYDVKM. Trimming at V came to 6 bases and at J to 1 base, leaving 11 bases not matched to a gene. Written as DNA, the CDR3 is TGTGCCAGCAGCCTGGCCGGGACAGGGGCACAGAACACTGAAGCTTTCTTT. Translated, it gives CASSLAGTGAQNTEAFF.

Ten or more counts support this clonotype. The CDR3: CASSIGSETQYF. CDR3 nucleotide sequence: TGTGCCAGCAGCATCGGGAGCGAGACCCAGTACTTC. This chain uses TRBV11-1 with TRBJ2-5; D is perhaps TRBD2 (6 bases). V was pared by 5 bases and J by 5 bases, with 9 bases between. This CDR3 region has 12 residues. The germline V gene encodes CDR1 SGHAT and CDR2 FQDESV (reference sequence).

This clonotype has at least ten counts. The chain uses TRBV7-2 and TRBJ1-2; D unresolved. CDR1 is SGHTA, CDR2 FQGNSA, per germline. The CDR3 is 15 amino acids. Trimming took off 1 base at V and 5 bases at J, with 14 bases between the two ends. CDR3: CASSLDTTTSYGYTF. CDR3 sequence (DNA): TGTGCCAGCAGCTTAGATACTACGACATCGTATGGCTACACCTTC.

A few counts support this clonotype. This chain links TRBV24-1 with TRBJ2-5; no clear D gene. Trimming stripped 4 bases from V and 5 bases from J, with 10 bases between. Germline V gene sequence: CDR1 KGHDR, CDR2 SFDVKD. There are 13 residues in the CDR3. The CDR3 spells CATSELDGETQYF. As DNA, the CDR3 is TGTGCCACCAGTGAGTTGGACGGGGAGACCCAGTACTTC.

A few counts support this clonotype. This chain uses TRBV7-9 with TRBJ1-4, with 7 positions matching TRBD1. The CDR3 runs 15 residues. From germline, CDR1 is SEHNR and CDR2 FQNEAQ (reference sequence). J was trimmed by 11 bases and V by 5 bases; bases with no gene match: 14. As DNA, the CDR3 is TGTGCCAGCAGCGACCCCGGGACAGAGATGAGGAAACTGTTTTTT. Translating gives CASSDPGTEMRKLFF.

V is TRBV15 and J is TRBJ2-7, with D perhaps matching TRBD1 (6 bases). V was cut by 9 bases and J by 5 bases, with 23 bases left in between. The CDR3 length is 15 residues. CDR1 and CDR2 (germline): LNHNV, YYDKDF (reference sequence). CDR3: CATQTGHGTSDEQYF. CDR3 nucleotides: TGTGCCACTCAGACTGGACACGGGACATCGGACGAGCAGTACTTC.

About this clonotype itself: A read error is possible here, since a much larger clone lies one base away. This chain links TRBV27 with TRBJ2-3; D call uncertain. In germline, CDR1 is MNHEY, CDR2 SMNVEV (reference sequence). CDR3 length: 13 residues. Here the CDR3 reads CANSPTPGDTQYF. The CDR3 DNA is TGTGCCAACAGTCCCACGCCCGGCGATACGCAGTATTTT.

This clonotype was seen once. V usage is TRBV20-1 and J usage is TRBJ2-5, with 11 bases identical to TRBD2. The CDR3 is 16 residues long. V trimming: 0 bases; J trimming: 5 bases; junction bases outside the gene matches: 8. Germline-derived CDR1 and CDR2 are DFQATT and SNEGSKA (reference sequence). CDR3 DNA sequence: TGCAGTGCTAGAGATAGAATAGCGGGAGGGAGGGAGACCCAGTACTTC. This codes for CSARDRIAGGRETQYF.

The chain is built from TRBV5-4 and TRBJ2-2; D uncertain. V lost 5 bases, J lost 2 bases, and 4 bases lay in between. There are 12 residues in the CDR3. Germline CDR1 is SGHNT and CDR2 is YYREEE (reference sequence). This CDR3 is CASRSNTGELFF. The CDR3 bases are TGTGCCAGCAGGAGTAACACCGGGGAGCTGTTTTTT.

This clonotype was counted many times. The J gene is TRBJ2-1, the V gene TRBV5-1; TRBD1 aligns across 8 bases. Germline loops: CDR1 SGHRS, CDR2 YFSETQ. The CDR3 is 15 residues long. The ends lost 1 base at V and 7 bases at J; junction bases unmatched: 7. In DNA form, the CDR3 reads TGCGCCAGCAGCTTGACTCCAGGGGGCGGGAATGAGCAGTTCTTC. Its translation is CASSLTPGGGNEQFF. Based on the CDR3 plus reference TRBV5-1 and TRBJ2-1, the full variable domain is KAGVTQTPRYLIKTRGQQVTLSCSPISGHRSVSWYQQTPGQGLQFLFEYFSETQRNKGNFPGRFSGRQFSNSRSEMNVSTLELGDSALYLCASSLTPGGGNEQFFGPGTRLTVL.

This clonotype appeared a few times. CDR3 DNA sequence: TGTGCCAGCAGGATACACGGGGAGCTGTTTTTT. Translation gives CASRIHGELFF. This rearrangement joins TRBV6-1 to TRBJ2-2; D not resolved. Germline V CDR1 and CDR2: MNHNS, SASEGT. The V and J ends lost 6 bases and 7 bases respectively, with 6 bases between them. The CDR3 consists of 11 residues.

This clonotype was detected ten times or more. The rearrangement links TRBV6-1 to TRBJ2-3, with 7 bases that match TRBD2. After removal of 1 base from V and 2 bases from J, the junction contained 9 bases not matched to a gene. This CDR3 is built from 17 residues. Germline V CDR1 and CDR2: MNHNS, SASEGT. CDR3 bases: TGTGCCAGCAGTGAAGATGCGCTAGCGGAGAACACAGATACGCAGTATTTT. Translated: CASSEDALAENTDTQYF.

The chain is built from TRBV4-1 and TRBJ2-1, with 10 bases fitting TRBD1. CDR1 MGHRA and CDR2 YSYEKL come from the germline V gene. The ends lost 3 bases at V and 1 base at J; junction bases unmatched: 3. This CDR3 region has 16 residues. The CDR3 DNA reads TGCGCCAGCAGCCAGACAGGGGGCTTGTCCTACAATGAGCAGTTCTTC. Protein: CASSQTGGLSYNEQFF.

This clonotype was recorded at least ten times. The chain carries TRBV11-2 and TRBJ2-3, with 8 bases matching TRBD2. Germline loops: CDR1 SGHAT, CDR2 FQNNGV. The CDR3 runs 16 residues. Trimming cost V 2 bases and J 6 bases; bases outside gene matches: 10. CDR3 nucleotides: TGTGCCAGCAGCTTAAGGTTCCCGGGAGGGGGGGATACGCAGTATTTT. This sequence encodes CASSLRFPGGGDTQYF.

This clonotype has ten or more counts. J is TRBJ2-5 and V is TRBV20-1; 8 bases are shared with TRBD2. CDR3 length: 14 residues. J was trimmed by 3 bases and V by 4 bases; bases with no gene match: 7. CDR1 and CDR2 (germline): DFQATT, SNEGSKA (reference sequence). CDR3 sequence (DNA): TGCAGTGCTAACTCCGGGACTAGAGAAGAGACCCAGTACTTC. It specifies CSANSGTREETQYF.